This TCR beta chain was obtained from a study of patients and donors after allogeneic stem cell transplantation. MiXCR was run by TCRdb on the RT-PCR reads, yielding one entry per CDR3 protein. The sample has a few hundred thousand distinct CDR3 sequences, about 37% seen once. The CDR3 is 15 amino acids. Trimming took 5 bases from V and 8 from J; bases not matched to a gene: 6. Germline values: CDR1 MNHEY, CDR2 SVGAGI. This receptor was taken from a human donor who was either an allogeneic HSCT recipient or a stem cell or donor lymphocyte infusion donor (not recorded which). It is not recorded whose cells these are; they may come from a transplant donor. The sequenced material came from blood, either unsorted or a sorted T cell fraction (not recorded which). This chain joins TRBV6-5 and TRBJ2-1; 13 bases are a match to TRBD2. Here the CDR3 reads CASSLTSGGTHEQFF. Written as DNA, the CDR3 is TGTGCCAGCAGTCTGACTAGCGGGGGGACCCATGAGCAGTTCTTC.